These 21 T cell receptor beta chains share one sample of origin, sequenced in a study of cytomegalovirus exposure and HLA in healthy donors. The PCR employed 60 Vbeta primers together with 13 Jbeta primers. Repertoires were generated with immunoSEQ multiplex PCR, while TCRdb's copy carries only in-frame clones and drops some. The table shows about 100,000 clones, with around 76% occurring only once. Sequenced sample: PBMCs. Source of these receptors: a man aged 35 to 55 in good health and CMV-seropositive.

The V call is TRBV5-6, the J call TRBJ2-5; 12 bases are a match to TRBD2. CDR1 SGHDT and CDR2 YYEEEE come from the germline V gene. The CDR3 loop spans 15 amino acids. The V segment lost 1 base and the J segment 2 bases; nucleotides outside the gene matches: 0. The CDR3 reads CASSLTSGGQETQYF. The CDR3 nucleotides read TGTGCCAGCAGCTTGACTAGCGGGGGGCAAGAGACCCAGTACTTC.

This clone appeared a few times. V gene TRBV7-9 combines with J gene TRBJ2-3; 11 nucleotides agree with TRBD1. The CDR3 runs to 16 residues. Per germline, CDR1 SEHNR and CDR2 FQNEAQ (reference sequence). V dropped 5 bases and J dropped 4; count of bases not matched to a gene: 8. CDR3: CASSPGDRGNADTQYF. CDR3 DNA: TGTGCCAGCAGCCCAGGGGACAGGGGGAACGCAGATACGCAGTATTTT.

The chain joins TRBV7-2 to TRBJ2-2; tentatively, D is TRBD1 (6 bases). The length of the CDR3 is 16 residues. The ends were cut back, 1 base at V and 7 bases at J, with 16 bases in the middle. Per the germline V gene, CDR1 is SGHTA and CDR2 is FQGNSA. CDR3 in DNA: TGTGCCAGCAGCTTAGTGTTTGACGTCAGGGGCGGGGAGCTGTTTTTT. It specifies CASSLVFDVRGGELFF.

The chain couples TRBV7-9 to TRBJ2-3; the D gene is possibly TRBD2 (8 bases). Germline CDR1 and CDR2: SEHNR and FQNEAQ (reference sequence). CDR3 length equals 19 residues. Between the trimmed V and J ends, which lost 5 bases and 0 bases, there was a span of 24 bases. The CDR3 nucleotides are TGTGCCAGCAGCCCGCTAGGGGGCATGGCTAGCGGGAGCACAGATACGCAGTATTTT. As protein: CASSPLGGMASGSTDTQYF.

The gene calls are TRBV11-3 and TRBJ2-1, with unresolved D. Germline CDR1 and CDR2: SGHNT and YENEEA. The CDR3 has 13 amino acids. V was pared by 1 base and J by 7 bases, with 8 bases between. The CDR3: CASSLGLLNEQFF. The CDR3 bases are TGTGCCAGCAGCTTAGGACTCCTGAATGAGCAGTTCTTC.

The V and J genes are TRBV9 and TRBJ1-3; weak D call: TRBD1 (6 bases). Looked up from germline, CDR1 is SGDLS and CDR2 is YYNGEE. The V end lost 3 bases, the J end lost 4 bases, and 20 bases lay between the germline ends. CDR3 length: 17 residues. The chain's CDR3 is CASSGGGWGGAGNTIYF. The CDR3 DNA reads as TGTGCCAGCAGCGGAGGAGGCTGGGGGGGCGCGGGAAACACCATATATTTT.

The J gene is TRBJ1-2, the V gene TRBV18; D unclear. The V end was cut by 0 bases, the J end by 7 bases, with 12 bases between. In germline, CDR1 is KGHSH, CDR2 LQKENI. There are 14 residues in the CDR3. The CDR3 DNA follows: TGTGCCAGCTCACCACCGACGGAGGGCCCTGGCTACACCTTC. Translation gives CASSPPTEGPGYTF.

The chain employs TRBV7-2 and TRBJ2-5; D remains unclear. V was trimmed by 1 base and J by 8 bases, leaving 14 bases between them. This CDR3 has 14 amino acids. Germline V gene data show CDR1 as SGHTA and CDR2 as FQGNSA. In nucleotides, the CDR3 is TGTGCCAGCAGCTTAGGCACAGCACTGCGAACCCAGTACTTC. The encoded protein is CASSLGTALRTQYF.

The chain joins TRBV10-3 to TRBJ2-3; D perhaps matches TRBD2 (5 bases). V lost 7 bases to trimming and J lost 5 bases, with 16 bases between them. The CDR3 totals 14 residues. Germline values: CDR1 ENHRY, CDR2 SYGVKD. The CDR3 coding sequence is TGTGCCATCAACCGGGAACTTGGTCGAGATACGCAGTATTTT. Protein product: CAINRELGRDTQYF.

The rearrangement links TRBV20-1 to TRBJ2-1; TRBD1 agrees at 7 bases. This CDR3 region has 11 residues. The germline CDR1 and CDR2 sequences are DFQATT and SNEGSKA (reference sequence). J gave up 9 bases and V 5 bases, and 4 bases lay outside the gene matches. The CDR3 is CSADRDFEQFF. CDR3 in DNA: TGCAGTGCTGACAGGGATTTTGAGCAGTTCTTC.

J is TRBJ1-5 and V is TRBV21-1; whether TRBD1, the table's D call, matches the DNA was not checked. TRBV21-1 is designated a pseudogene. The CDR3 is 20 residues long. The CDR3 is CASSKTTRQGATCSNQPQHF. CDR3 DNA: TGTGCCAGCAGCAAAACCACCCGACAGGGGGCAACCTGTAGCAATCAGCCCCAGCATTTT.

The chain combines TRBV27 with TRBJ2-5; D possibly corresponds to TRBD2 (5 bases). The CDR3 is 16 amino acids. Germline V gene lookup returns CDR1 MNHEY and CDR2 SMNVEV (reference sequence). The V gene lost 3 bases and the J gene lost 0 bases, with 14 bases spanning the gap. This CDR3 reads CASSFGVGVHQETQYF. CDR3 nucleotides: TGTGCCAGCAGTTTTGGTGTGGGAGTCCACCAAGAGACCCAGTACTTC.

This chain joins TRBV12-5 and TRBJ2-5, with a tentative D call TRBD1 (6 bases). V was clipped by 1 base and J by 5 bases, with 11 bases between them. CDR3 length: 14 amino acids. Germline V gene lookup returns CDR1 LGHNT and CDR2 FRNRAP. DNA of the CDR3: TGTGCTAGTGGTTTGGGGACAGTTTGGGAGACCCAGTACTTC. It yields the protein CASGLGTVWETQYF.

This chain links TRBV5-1 with TRBJ2-5, with D perhaps TRBD1 (5 bases). Per the germline V gene, CDR1 is SGHRS and CDR2 is YFSETQ. Trimming left V 7 bases short and J 3 bases short, with 16 bases between. This CDR3 has 14 amino acids. The CDR3 nucleotides are TGCGCCAGCCGCTCTCAGGGCCTGGAAGAGACCCAGTACTTC. Translated: CASRSQGLEETQYF.

The CDR3 sequence is CASSLVPGTGNEKLFF. DNA for the CDR3: TGCGCCAGCAGCTTAGTTCCGGGCACAGGGAATGAAAAACTGTTTTTT. The chain recombines TRBV5-1 with TRBJ1-4; D is possibly TRBD1 (6 bases). V was pared by 2 bases and J by 5 bases, with 16 bases between. Germline V lookup: CDR1 SGHRS, CDR2 YFSETQ. The CDR3 runs 16 residues. The whole variable domain, remainder taken from reference TRBV5-1 and TRBJ1-4, is KAGVTQTPRYLIKTRGQQVTLSCSPISGHRSVSWYQQTPGQGLQFLFEYFSETQRNKGNFPGRFSGRQFSNSRSEMNVSTLELGDSALYLCASSLVPGTGNEKLFFGSGTQLSVL.

This sequence joins TRBV2 and TRBJ1-1; D is unclear. The CDR3 has 12 amino acids. CDR1 is SNHLY, CDR2 FYNNEI, per germline. Deletions cut 1 base from V and 6 bases from J, with 6 bases between. The CDR3 DNA follows: TGTGCCAGCAGTGAAGGTGGCCCTGAAGCTTTCTTT. It codes for CASSEGGPEAFF.

Remarks on this clone: The sample carries other DNA sequences with the same CDR3. The V call is TRBV28, the J call TRBJ1-2; D uncertain. V shed 2 bases and J shed 5 bases, with 3 bases lying between them. Germline CDR1 is MDHEN and CDR2 is SYDVKM. This CDR3 has 11 residues. CDR3 sequence reads: CASSLRYGYTF. CDR3 bases: TGTGCCAGCAGTTTACGGTATGGCTACACCTTC.

J is TRBJ2-7 and V is TRBV5-1, with D possibly matching TRBD1 (5 bases). Germline V gene data show CDR1 as SGHRS and CDR2 as YFSETQ. Deletions cut 8 bases from V and 5 bases from J, with 23 bases between. The CDR3 runs to 15 residues. The CDR3 spells CASSTGRYPKDEQYF. The CDR3 nucleotides are TGCGCCAGTTCCACAGGACGCTACCCAAAGGACGAGCAGTACTTC.

The chain recombines TRBV9 with TRBJ2-3; D ambiguous. Germline V gives CDR1 SGDLS, CDR2 YYNGEE. V was cut by 4 bases and J by 2 bases, with 5 bases left in between. CDR3 length: 12 residues. The CDR3 loop reads CASSPSTDTQYF. In DNA form, the CDR3 reads TGTGCCAGCAGCCCTTCCACAGATACGCAGTATTTT.

This clone has only a few counts. CDR3: CAPGGYQPQHF. Written as DNA, the CDR3 is TGTGCGCCTGGGGGCTATCAGCCCCAGCATTTT. The gene calls are TRBV6-8 and TRBJ1-5, with D tentatively TRBD1 (6 bases). CDR1 and CDR2 (germline): MNHGY, SAAAGT. The CDR3 loop spans 11 amino acids.

The chain links TRBV10-1 to TRBJ2-1; 8 nucleotides agree with TRBD1. In germline, CDR1 is WNHNN, CDR2 SYGVQD (reference sequence). This CDR3 is 16 amino acids long. Trimming removed 3 bases from V and 4 bases from J; junction bases left unmatched: 8. The CDR3 loop is CASSDKTGANYNEQFF. Written as DNA, the CDR3 is TGCGCCAGCAGTGACAAGACAGGGGCTAATTACAATGAGCAGTTCTTC.